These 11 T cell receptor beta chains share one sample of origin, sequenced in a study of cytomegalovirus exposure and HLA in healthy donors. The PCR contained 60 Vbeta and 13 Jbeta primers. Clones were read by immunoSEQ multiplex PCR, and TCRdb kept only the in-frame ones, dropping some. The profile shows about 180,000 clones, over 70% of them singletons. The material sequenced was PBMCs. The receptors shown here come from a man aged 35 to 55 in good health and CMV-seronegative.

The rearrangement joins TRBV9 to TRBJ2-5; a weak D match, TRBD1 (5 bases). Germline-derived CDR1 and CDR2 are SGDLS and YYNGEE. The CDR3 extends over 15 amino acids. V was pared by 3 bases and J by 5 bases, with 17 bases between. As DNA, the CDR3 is TGTGCCAGCAGCGAACGGACACTCGCACGGGAGACCCAGTACTTC. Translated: CASSERTLARETQYF.

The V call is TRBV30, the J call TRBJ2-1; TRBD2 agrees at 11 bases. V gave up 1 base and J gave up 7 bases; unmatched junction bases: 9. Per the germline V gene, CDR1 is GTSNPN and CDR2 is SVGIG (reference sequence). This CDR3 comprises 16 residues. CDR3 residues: CAWSAYSGRGVNEQFF. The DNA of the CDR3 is TGTGCCTGGAGTGCCTATAGCGGGAGGGGAGTAAATGAGCAGTTCTTC.

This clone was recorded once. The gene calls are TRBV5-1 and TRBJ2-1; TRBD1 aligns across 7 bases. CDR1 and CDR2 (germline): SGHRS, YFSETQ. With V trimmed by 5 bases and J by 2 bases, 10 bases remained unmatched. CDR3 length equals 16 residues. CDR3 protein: CASRGDGTATYNEQFF. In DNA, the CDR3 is TGCGCCAGCAGAGGTGACGGGACAGCTACCTACAATGAGCAGTTCTTC.

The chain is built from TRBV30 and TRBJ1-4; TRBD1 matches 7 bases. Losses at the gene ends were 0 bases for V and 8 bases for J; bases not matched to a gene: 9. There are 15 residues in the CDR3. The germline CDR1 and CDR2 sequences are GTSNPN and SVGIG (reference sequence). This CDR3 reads CAWSVLRAGGEKLFF. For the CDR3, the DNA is TGTGCCTGGAGTGTACTTAGGGCAGGGGGAGAAAAACTGTTTTTT.

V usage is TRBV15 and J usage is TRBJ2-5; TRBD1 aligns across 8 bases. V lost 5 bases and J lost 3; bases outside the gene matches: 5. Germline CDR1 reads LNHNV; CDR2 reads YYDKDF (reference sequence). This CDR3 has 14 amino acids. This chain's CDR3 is CATSRHRGEETQYF. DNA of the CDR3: TGTGCCACCAGCCGCCACAGGGGGGAAGAGACCCAGTACTTC.

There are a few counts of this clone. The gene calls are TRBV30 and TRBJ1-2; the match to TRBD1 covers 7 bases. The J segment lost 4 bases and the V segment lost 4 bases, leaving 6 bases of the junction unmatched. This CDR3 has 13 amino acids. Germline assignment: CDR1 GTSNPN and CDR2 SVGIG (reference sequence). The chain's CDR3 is CAWKGGRGYGYTF. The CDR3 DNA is TGTGCCTGGAAAGGGGGCCGCGGCTATGGCTACACCTTC. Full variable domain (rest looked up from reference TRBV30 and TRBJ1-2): SQTIHQWPATLVQPVGSPLSLECTVEGTSNPNLYWYRQAAGRGLQLLFYSVGIGQISSEVPQNLSASRPQDRQFILSSKKLLLSDSGFYLCAWKGGRGYGYTFGSGTRLTVV.

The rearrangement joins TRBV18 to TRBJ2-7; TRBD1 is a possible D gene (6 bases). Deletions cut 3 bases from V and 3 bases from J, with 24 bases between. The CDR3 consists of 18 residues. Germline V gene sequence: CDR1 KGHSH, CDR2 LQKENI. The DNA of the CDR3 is TGTGCCAGCTCACCTCTCGACTACAGGGCCGAACCGATCTACGAGCAGTACTTC. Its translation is CASSPLDYRAEPIYEQYF.

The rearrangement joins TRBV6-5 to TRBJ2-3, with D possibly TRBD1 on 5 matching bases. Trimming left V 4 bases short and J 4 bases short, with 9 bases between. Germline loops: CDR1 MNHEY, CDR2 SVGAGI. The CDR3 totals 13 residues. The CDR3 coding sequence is TGTGCCAGCAGTTCGGCAGGGCCAGATACGCAGTATTTT. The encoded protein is CASSSAGPDTQYF.

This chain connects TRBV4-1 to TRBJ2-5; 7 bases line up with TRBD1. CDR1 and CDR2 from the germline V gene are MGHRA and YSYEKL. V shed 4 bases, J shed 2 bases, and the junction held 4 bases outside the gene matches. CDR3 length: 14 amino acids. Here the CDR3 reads CASSRSGQQETQYF. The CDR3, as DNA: TGCGCCAGCAGCCGCTCGGGACAGCAAGAGACCCAGTACTTC.

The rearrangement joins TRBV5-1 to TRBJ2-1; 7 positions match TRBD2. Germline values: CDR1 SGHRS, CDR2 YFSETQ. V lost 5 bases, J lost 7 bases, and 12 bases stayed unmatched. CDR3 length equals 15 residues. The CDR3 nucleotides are TGCGCCAGCAGAGGACTAGTCGGGAGCAGTAATGAGCAGTTCTTC. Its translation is CASRGLVGSSNEQFF.

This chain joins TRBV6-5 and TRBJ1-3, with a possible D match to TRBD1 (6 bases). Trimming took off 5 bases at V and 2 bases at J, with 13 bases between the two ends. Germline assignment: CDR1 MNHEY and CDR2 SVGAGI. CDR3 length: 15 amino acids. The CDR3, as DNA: TGTGCCAGCAGTCCTCGCAGGGACACTGGAAACACCATATATTTT. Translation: CASSPRRDTGNTIYF.